The clone carrying this T cell receptor beta chain was detected a few times. The antigen is unknown. Sorting gave populations that all exceeded 98% purity. The record originates from a study of beta chain features in type 1 diabetes. Overall study: The study examined 107,917,701 sorted cells across all samples.

The isolated RNA, all of it, was reverse transcribed, so expressed TCRB transcripts were what got sequenced. The data were produced by immunoSEQ multiplex PCR, yet TCRdb's version contains in-frame clones alone and is incomplete. The sample lists roughly 610,000 clones, 15% to 19% occurring once. Study results and limitations: With patients and controls alike, PCR might favor shorter templates to an equal degree. Cells that show high TCR expression could be over-represented by cDNA sequencing.

Specimen: naive CD4+ T cells from blood. This sequence was found in a man aged 18 to 30 in good health.

CDR3 residues: CASSARQLNTEAFF. CDR3 coding DNA: TGTGCCAGCAGCGCCCGACAGTTGAACACTGAAGCTTTCTTT. V usage is TRBV9 and J usage is TRBJ1-1; D might be TRBD1 (5 bases). The CDR3 is made up of 14 amino acids. The V and J ends lost 3 bases and 0 bases respectively, with 9 bases between them. Germline values: CDR1 SGDLS, CDR2 YYNGEE.